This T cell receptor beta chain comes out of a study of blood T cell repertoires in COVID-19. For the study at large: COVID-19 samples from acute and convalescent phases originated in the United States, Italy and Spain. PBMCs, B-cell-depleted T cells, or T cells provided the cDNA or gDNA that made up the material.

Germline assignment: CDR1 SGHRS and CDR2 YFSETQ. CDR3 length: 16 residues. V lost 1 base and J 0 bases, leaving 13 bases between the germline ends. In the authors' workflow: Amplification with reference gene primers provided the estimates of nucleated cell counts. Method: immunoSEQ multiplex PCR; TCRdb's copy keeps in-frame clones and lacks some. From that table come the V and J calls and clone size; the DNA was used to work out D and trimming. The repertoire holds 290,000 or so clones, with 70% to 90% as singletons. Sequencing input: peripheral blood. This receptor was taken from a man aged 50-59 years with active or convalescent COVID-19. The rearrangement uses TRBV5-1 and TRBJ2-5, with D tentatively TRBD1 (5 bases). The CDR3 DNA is TGCGCCAGCAGCTTGTCGTCAGGGCAATACCAAGAGACCCAGTACTTC. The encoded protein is CASSLSSGQYQETQYF. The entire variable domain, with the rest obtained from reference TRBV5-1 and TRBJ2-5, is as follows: KAGVTQTPRYLIKTRGQQVTLSCSPISGHRSVSWYQQTPGQGLQFLFEYFSETQRNKGNFPGRFSGRQFSNSRSEMNVSTLELGDSALYLCASSLSSGQYQETQYFGPGTRLLVL.